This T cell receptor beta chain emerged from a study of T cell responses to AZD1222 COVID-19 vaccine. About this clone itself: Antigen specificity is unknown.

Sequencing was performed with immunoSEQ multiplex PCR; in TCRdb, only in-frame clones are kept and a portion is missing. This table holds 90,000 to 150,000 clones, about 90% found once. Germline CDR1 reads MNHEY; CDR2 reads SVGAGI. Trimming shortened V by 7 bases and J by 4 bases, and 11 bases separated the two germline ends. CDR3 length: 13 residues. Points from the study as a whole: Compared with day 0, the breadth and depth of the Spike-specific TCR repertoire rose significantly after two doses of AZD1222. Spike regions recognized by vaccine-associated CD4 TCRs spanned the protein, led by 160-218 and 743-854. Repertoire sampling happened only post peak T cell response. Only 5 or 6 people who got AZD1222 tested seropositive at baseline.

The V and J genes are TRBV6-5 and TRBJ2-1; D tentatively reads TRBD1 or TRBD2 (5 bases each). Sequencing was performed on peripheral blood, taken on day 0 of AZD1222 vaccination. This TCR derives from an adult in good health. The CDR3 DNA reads TGTGCCAGCACCGAGGGGAGATACAATGAGCAGTTCTTC. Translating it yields CASTEGRYNEQFF.